The clone carrying this T cell receptor (beta chain) is medium-sized within its sample. These data originate in a study of immune characterization of retroperitoneal liposarcoma. TCRdb passed the PCR reads through MiXCR, listing each CDR3 protein once. The data show roughly 9,800 distinct CDR3 sequences, more than 35% seen once. Per germline, CDR1 SGHTA and CDR2 FQGNSA. This CDR3 spans 15 amino acids. V was trimmed by 5 bases and J by 6 bases, leaving 18 bases between them. Input material: tumor tissue. This rearrangement joins TRBV7-2 to TRBJ2-3, with D tentatively TRBD1 (6 bases). The clonotype comes from a male donor with retroperitoneal liposarcoma. CDR3 DNA: TGTGCCAGCAGCCACCTGGGAGAGAGGGGGGATACGCAGTATTTT. Translation gives CASSHLGERGDTQYF. Combining the CDR3 with reference TRBV7-2 and TRBJ2-3 gives the whole variable domain GAGVSQSPSNKVTEKGKDVELRCDPISGHTALYWYRQSLGQGLEFLIYFQGNSAPDKSGLPSDRFSAERTGGSVSTLTIQRTQQEDSAVYLCASSHLGERGDTQYFGPGTRLTVL.